This TCR beta chain comes out of a study of T-cell memory formation after mild COVID-19 (dated by TCRdb to 2020 to 2022). About the investigation overall: TCR sequence clusters from the two donors were found to be largely donor specific. Two young, previously healthy adult volunteers, one female and one male, were included in the cohort. In two donors, T-cell clones that expanded and contracted after mild COVID-19 were tracked by sequencing TCRalpha and TCRbeta repertoires over time. What the research found in general, with its limitations: Contracting CD4+ clones were located mainly in the CM and EM memory subsets, whereas CD8+ clones were found to be enriched in EMRA. Only two mild cases were covered by the study, and larger cohorts that include severe cases with pre-infection samples were considered necessary. Balanced CD4/CD8 phenotypes were observed for clones contracting from day 15 to 85, whereas a bias towards CD4+ was observed for a second wave of clones expanding from day 15 to 37. SARS-CoV-2 specificity was not confirmed for the second-wave clones peaking on day 37. Some responding clones were found in pre-infection memory, which suggests that pre-existing cross-reactive memory T cells took part in the SARS-CoV-2 response.

The CDR3 runs 14 amino acids, cysteine and phenylalanine included. Only CDR3 DNA is held: 42 bases, read in frame from base 1. CDR1 and CDR2 are read off the germline V gene as SGHTA and FQGNSA. V is shortened by 5 bases, J by 5 bases, and the region joining them spans 13 bases. This clonotype was counted at least ten times. Its target antigen remains unknown. No base quality values were provided; no much bigger clone lies one nucleotide off. Ficoll-Paque density gradient centrifugation was the method used to isolate PBMCs. Sequencing was carried out with an Illumina NovaSeq 6000. TCRalpha and TCRbeta cDNA libraries were built by 5'RACE with constant-segment primers, adding sample barcodes and unique molecular identifiers. Trizol reagent was used to extract RNA from every sample. Amplification of the libraries took two PCR steps, and the second step added a second sample barcode plus Illumina TruSeq adapters. Sequencing of the libraries was done on an Illumina NovaSeq, producing 2 x 150 bp paired-end reads. The authors processed their data as follows. Reads were demultiplexed and collapsed into UMI-guided consensus sequences with migec v1.2.7. With mixcr v2.1.11, UMI consensuses were aligned to TRA and TRB V and J templates and assembled into clonotypes. A clonotype was counted as expanded or contracted only when both edgeR and NoisET called the clonotype significant, with the noise models trained on biological replicates. For edgeR calls, the thresholds were a false discovery rate-adjusted p below 0.01 and a log2 fold-change of 1. PCA with hierarchical clustering of max-normalized trajectories of the 1000 most abundant clonotypes was used as exploratory dynamics analysis. The CD4 or CD8 phenotype of responding clones was assigned using the separately sequenced CD4+ and CD8+ repertoires. TCRdb cleaned the public reads at Q25 with fastp, built clones with MiXCR and kept in-frame beta chains. Duplicate CDR3 protein sequences are folded into a single record with the most common DNA and genes. The V and J calls come from TCRdb's annotation, not from the publication. For this sample there are around 110,000 distinct CDR3 sequences; about 17% appear just once. The top ten constitute less than 35% of the sample.

Sequences were obtained from PBMCs or a T cell subset sorted from them (not recorded which). The receptor was derived from an adult woman who had mild COVID-19 (a few samples of this study predate the infection). The sample titles of this study are shuffled in the database, so cell type and time point are left out; the donor was told from shared clones. Recombination joined TRBV7-2 with TRBJ2-1; TRBD1 might be the D gene, on 6 matching bases. The nucleotides are TGTGCCAGCAGCCTGACAGGCCCAGACAATGAGCAGTTCTTC. Its protein reads: CASSLTGPDNEQFF.